The 27 T cell receptor beta chains in this list originate from one sample, sequenced in a study of T cell repertoires in cytomegalovirus infection. One entry per CDR3 protein results from TCRdb running MiXCR on the reads. The sample consists of under 600,000 distinct CDR3 sequences, about 15% of them appearing once. Sequencing input: CD8+ T cells from PBMCs. These receptors came from a human donor in good health (CMV status not recorded). Some clones in this sample may be carry-over from other donors' samples.

V is TRBV11-3 and J is TRBJ2-1, with D unresolved. This CDR3 spans 12 amino acids. From germline, CDR1 is SGHNT and CDR2 YENEEA. Trimming took 3 bases from V and 3 from J, leaving 3 bases between them. The CDR3 DNA reads as TGTGCCAGCAGCTTCCACTACAATGAGCAGTTCTTC. Amino acid sequence: CASSFHYNEQFF. Complete variable domain (other parts from reference TRBV11-3 and TRBJ2-1): EAGVVQSPRYKIIEKKQPVAFWCNPISGHNTLYWYLQNLGQGPELLIRYENEEAVDDSQLPKDRFSAERLKGVDSTLKIQPAELGDSAVYLCASSFHYNEQFFGPGTRLTVL.

As to this clonotype: This may come from a read error, since a much larger clone is one base off. The CDR3 loop is CASSQGGRGHNEQYF. The DNA of the CDR3 is TGTGCCAGCAGCCAGGGCGGGAGGGGACACAATGAGCAGTACTTC. The chain couples TRBV4-1 to TRBJ2-1; 9 bases are a match to TRBD2. TRBJ2-7 explains the end of the DNA better; the J call may be wrong. The CDR3 spans 15 residues. The V gene's germline CDR1 is MGHRA and CDR2 YSYEKL.

This sequence joins TRBV30 and TRBJ1-6, with 8 bases that match TRBD1. CDR1 and CDR2 from the germline V gene are GTSNPN and SVGIG (reference sequence). This CDR3 comprises 14 residues. V was pared by 6 bases and J by 9 bases, with 10 bases of the junction left unmatched. DNA for the CDR3: TGTGCCTGCGAAGGGGGACAGGACAGTTCACCCCTCCACTTT. Its protein is CACEGGQDSSPLHF.

The chain uses TRBV6-1 and TRBJ2-7; D ambiguous. Trimming took off 2 bases at V and 1 base at J, with 12 bases between the two ends. This CDR3 contains 15 residues. The germline gives CDR1 MNHNS, CDR2 SASEGT. DNA for the CDR3: TGTGCCAGCAGTGAATTCGGGTTCAGATCCTACGAGCAGTACTTC. This codes for CASSEFGFRSYEQYF.

This clonotype was observed many times. The genes are TRBV11-2 and TRBJ2-1; D call uncertain. CDR1 SGHAT and CDR2 FQNNGV come from the germline V gene. The CDR3 length is 18 residues. Trimming pared 4 bases from V and 3 bases from J, leaving 22 bases between. The CDR3 DNA is TGTGCCAGCAGCTCCGCCGGCGGCAGACTGTCCTTCTACAATGAGCAGTTCTTC. Its protein is CASSSAGGRLSFYNEQFF.

With respect to this clonotype: This may be a read error, as it is one base from a much larger clone. The rearrangement links TRBV7-6 to TRBJ1-1; D possibly corresponds to TRBD1 (6 bases). V lost 5 bases and J 7 bases, leaving 17 bases between the germline ends. The germline CDR1 and CDR2 sequences are SGHVS and FNYEAQ. The CDR3 has 14 residues. Here the CDR3 reads CASSGKQGGHEAFF. The CDR3 region has the DNA TGTGCCAGCAGCGGGAAACAGGGAGGGCATGAAGCTTTCTTT.

The sample holds many counts of this clonotype. This rearrangement joins TRBV12-3 or TRBV12-4 to TRBJ2-7; unclear D gene. Trimming shortened V by 5 bases and J by 0 bases, and 17 bases separated the two germline ends. This CDR3 spans 16 amino acids. The CDR3 region is CASSPSTHSISYEQYF. CDR3 coding DNA: TGTGCCAGCAGTCCTTCAACACACTCTATCTCCTACGAGCAGTACTTC.

V usage is TRBV7-8 and J usage is TRBJ1-1, with TRBD1 as a possible D gene (6 bases). The CDR3 has 13 residues. Germline V gene data show CDR1 as SGHVS and CDR2 as FQNEAQ. The ends were cut back, 7 bases at V and 5 bases at J, with 14 bases in the middle. The DNA of the CDR3 is TGTGCCAGCAAGGTGGGAGGGGGAACTGAAGCTTTCTTT. Translated, it gives CASKVGGGTEAFF.

The chain combines TRBV5-6 with TRBJ2-7; the match to TRBD1 covers 7 bases. The V segment lost 4 bases and the J segment 5 bases; nucleotides outside the gene matches: 9. CDR1 SGHDT and CDR2 YYEEEE come from the germline V gene. There are 14 residues in the CDR3. The CDR3 sequence: CASSPGQKIDEQYF. The CDR3 DNA is TGTGCCAGCAGCCCGGGACAGAAGATAGACGAGCAGTACTTC.

Notes on this clonotype: It may be a read error: a sequence one base away is much more abundant. V usage is TRBV6-1 and J usage is TRBJ2-2; D may match TRBD1 or TRBD2 (5 bases each). The CDR3 contains 15 residues. Germline assignment: CDR1 MNHNS and CDR2 SASEGT. Trimming removed 5 bases from V and 10 bases from J, with 20 bases in between. CDR3 in amino acids: CASSYTGGTGVELFF. CDR3 in DNA: TGTGCCAGCAGTTACACTGGGGGAACCGGCGTGGAGCTGTTTTTT.

The chain combines TRBV4-1 with TRBJ1-1; D uncertain. The CDR3 is 16 amino acids. Germline values: CDR1 MGHRA, CDR2 YSYEKL. V was shortened by 1 base and J by 0 bases, with 12 bases between the two germline ends. CDR3 in amino acids: CASSQAGLGLNTEAFF. CDR3 nucleotide sequence: TGCGCCAGCAGCCAAGCCGGATTGGGCTTGAACACTGAAGCTTTCTTT.

This clonotype was observed a handful of times. The V and J genes are TRBV7-9 and TRBJ1-6; D is perhaps TRBD1 (5 bases). The CDR3 runs 14 residues. Germline loops: CDR1 SEHNR, CDR2 FQNEAQ (reference sequence). V lost 6 bases, J lost 8 bases, and 14 bases lay in between. The CDR3 nucleotides are TGTGCCAGCAGGGCGGGGCAGGGTGATTCACCCCTCCACTTT. Amino acid sequence: CASRAGQGDSPLHF.

In this sample, this clonotype turned up many times. The genes are TRBV11-2 and TRBJ2-2; 7 bases align to TRBD1. The germline V gene encodes CDR1 SGHAT and CDR2 FQNNGV. CDR3 length equals 17 residues. The V gene end was trimmed by 7 bases and the J gene end by 5 bases; junction bases not matched to a gene: 16. The CDR3 loop reads CASKPALKTGLTGELFF. The CDR3 nucleotides read TGTGCCAGCAAACCCGCCCTTAAGACAGGGCTGACCGGGGAGCTGTTTTTT. Full variable domain (rest looked up from reference TRBV11-2 and TRBJ2-2): EAGVAQSPRYKIIEKRQSVAFWCNPISGHATLYWYQQILGQGPKLLIQFQNNGVVDDSQLPKDRFSAERLKGVDSTLKIQPAKLEDSAVYLCASKPALKTGLTGELFFGEGSRLTVL.

This clonotype came up a few times. V gene TRBV28 combines with J gene TRBJ1-2; 7 bases fit TRBD1. Germline V CDR1 and CDR2: MDHEN, SYDVKM. Trimming at V came to 4 bases and at J to 4 bases, leaving 9 bases not matched to a gene. The CDR3 totals 15 residues. The CDR3 coding sequence is TGTGCCAGCAGTTCTATATCCCGGGACAGCTATGGCTACACCTTC. Translated, it gives CASSSISRDSYGYTF.

There are many counts of this clonotype. The chain has TRBV7-2 and TRBJ2-5, with a possible D match to TRBD1 (6 bases). This CDR3 is 15 amino acids long. CDR1 is SGHTA and CDR2 is FQGNSA in the germline V gene. The V end lost 4 bases, the J end lost 4 bases, and 16 bases lay between the germline ends. The CDR3 DNA sequence: TGTGCCAGCAGCTCCCCGGACAGTTGGGGAGAGACCCAGTACTTC. Encoded protein: CASSSPDSWGETQYF.

The chain couples TRBV5-5 to TRBJ2-1, with TRBD2 matching over 8 bases. The CDR3 length is 14 residues. In germline, CDR1 is SGHKS, CDR2 YYEKEE (reference sequence). After removal of 1 base from V and 7 bases from J, the junction contained 4 bases not matched to a gene. The CDR3 nucleotides read TGTGCCAGCAGCTTGAGGGTAGCGGGAAATGAGCAGTTCTTC. Translated, it gives CASSLRVAGNEQFF. The entire variable domain, with the rest obtained from reference TRBV5-5 and TRBJ2-1, is as follows: DAGVTQSPTHLIKTRGQQVTLRCSPISGHKSVSWYQQVLGQGPQFIFQYYEKEERGRGNFPDRFSARQFPNYSSELNVNALLLGDSALYLCASSLRVAGNEQFFGPGTRLTVL.

In this sample, this clonotype turned up a few times. The chain joins TRBV13 to TRBJ2-7; D is perhaps TRBD1 (5 bases). Trimming removed 7 bases at V and 1 base at J, with 11 bases between. There are 13 residues in the CDR3. Germline CDR1 is PRHDT and CDR2 is FYEKMQ (reference sequence). The CDR3 region is CASKDTESYEQYF. As DNA, the CDR3 is TGTGCCAGCAAGGACACAGAGTCCTACGAGCAGTACTTC.

In its sample, this clonotype was seen a few times. The gene calls are TRBV19 and TRBJ1-1; D unresolved. The germline CDR1 and CDR2 sequences are LNHDA and SQIVND (reference sequence). V dropped 10 bases and J dropped 1 base, with 10 bases sitting between them. CDR3 size: 12 residues. The DNA of the CDR3 is TGTGCCACCCTTCGGGGGAACACTGAAGCTTTCTTT. Its protein product is CATLRGNTEAFF.

In this sample, this clonotype turned up a few times. The gene calls are TRBV5-1 and TRBJ2-1; D gene ambiguous. The CDR3 has 13 residues. CDR1 is SGHRS and CDR2 is YFSETQ in the germline V gene. Between the trimmed V and J ends, which lost 0 bases and 7 bases, there was a span of 8 bases. The CDR3 DNA is TGCGCCAGCAGCTTGGCCATCGGAAATGAGCAGTTCTTC. It encodes CASSLAIGNEQFF.

This clonotype was seen at least ten times. The chain links TRBV7-9 to TRBJ2-1; 16 bases agree with TRBD2. Looked up from germline, CDR1 is SEHNR and CDR2 is FQNEAQ (reference sequence). This CDR3 region has 17 residues. J lost 9 bases, V lost 5 bases, and 10 bases had no gene match. The CDR3 sequence is CASSTPGLAGGPSEQFF. CDR3 nucleotides: TGTGCCAGCAGCACACCGGGACTAGCGGGGGGGCCGAGTGAGCAGTTCTTC.

This clonotype has a handful of counts. The rearrangement joins TRBV12-3 or TRBV12-4 to TRBJ2-1; tentative D call: TRBD1 (5 bases). V gave up 6 bases and J gave up 3 bases, with 15 bases separating them. The CDR3 runs to 15 residues. CDR3 DNA: TGTGCCAGCAGACCCAGGGTTGAGGTCTACAATGAGCAGTTCTTC. Its protein is CASRPRVEVYNEQFF.

This clonotype was detected only a few times. This rearrangement joins TRBV28 to TRBJ2-5; weak D call: TRBD2 (6 bases). With 5 bases removed from V and 1 base from J, the gap between germline ends came to 11 bases. Germline V gene data show CDR1 as MDHEN and CDR2 as SYDVKM. The CDR3 is 14 amino acids. CDR3 sequence reads: CASSPGTGQETQYF. The CDR3 nucleotides are TGTGCCAGCAGTCCAGGGACTGGCCAAGAGACCCAGTACTTC.

This clonotype has just a few counts. V and J are TRBV7-9 and TRBJ1-1; D gene uncertain. Trimming left V 7 bases short and J 0 bases short, with 12 bases between. From germline, CDR1 is SEHNR and CDR2 FQNEAQ (reference sequence). This CDR3 has 14 amino acids. This CDR3 is CASTGPGMNTEAFF. CDR3 DNA sequence: TGTGCCAGCACAGGACCTGGAATGAACACTGAAGCTTTCTTT.

This clonotype was recorded a few times. The chain uses TRBV5-1 and TRBJ1-3, with TRBD1 identical over 7 bases. The CDR3 totals 15 residues. Germline V gene lookup returns CDR1 SGHRS and CDR2 YFSETQ. With 5 bases clipped from V and 0 bases from J, the junction kept 5 bases outside the gene matches. The CDR3 loop reads CASRWDSFSGNTIYF. CDR3 DNA sequence: TGCGCCAGCAGATGGGACAGCTTCTCTGGAAACACCATATATTTT.

The sample holds many counts of this clonotype. This rearrangement joins TRBV7-6 to TRBJ2-7; maybe TRBD1 (6 bases). This CDR3 has 12 residues. CDR1 and CDR2 from the germline V gene are SGHVS and FNYEAQ. The V gene lost 5 bases and the J gene lost 3 bases, with 8 bases spanning the gap. CDR3 residues: CASSARGYEQYF. The CDR3 DNA reads TGTGCCAGCAGCGCCAGGGGCTACGAGCAGTACTTC.

The chain links TRBV11-2 to TRBJ2-1; 10 bases map to TRBD1. The length of the CDR3 is 19 residues. V shed 5 bases, J shed 8 bases, and the junction held 21 bases outside the gene matches. The germline gives CDR1 SGHAT, CDR2 FQNNGV. In DNA, the CDR3 is TGTGCCAGCAGCCCAGGGACAGGGGAGGACGCGGGTTCGCCGGATGAGCAGTTCTTC. Translating gives CASSPGTGEDAGSPDEQFF.

The rearrangement links TRBV5-6 to TRBJ2-1; 9 bases are a match to TRBD1. Germline V gives CDR1 SGHDT, CDR2 YYEEEE. The CDR3 loop spans 16 amino acids. J was trimmed by 4 bases and V by 0 bases; bases with no gene match: 5. For the CDR3, the DNA is TGTGCCAGCAGCTTGGTGGGACAGGGACTATACAATGAGCAGTTCTTC. Amino acid sequence: CASSLVGQGLYNEQFF.